Reported below is one T cell receptor beta chain. The same CDR3 also results from other DNA sequences found in this sample. This record comes from a study of shared clonotypes between healthy human individuals. Study-level information: Three plates were used per donor for CD4 naive, three for CD4 memory, two for CD8 naive and one for CD8 memory.

Clones were read by immunoSEQ multiplex PCR, and TCRdb kept only the in-frame ones, dropping some. The sample includes fewer than 3 million clones, less than 95% seen only once; the top ten take around 0.38%. The CDR3 runs to 14 residues. Between the trimmed V and J ends, which lost 1 base and 4 bases, there was a span of 10 bases. CDR1 is MDHEN, CDR2 SYDVKM, per germline. The clonotype originates from a man between 18 and 29 years old in good health. Some clones in this sample may be carry-over from other donors' samples. This sequence joins TRBV28 and TRBJ1-2, with a weak D call TRBD1 (5 bases). Sequenced: naive CD4+ T cells from PBMCs. Subset given: CD45RA+ positively selected. The CDR3 reads CASSLSPGRYGYTF. The CDR3 region has the DNA TGTGCCAGCAGTTTATCGCCAGGGCGCTATGGCTACACCTTC.